These T cell receptor beta chains were read from a single sample in a study of cytomegalovirus exposure and HLA in healthy donors. Sequenced by immunoSEQ multiplex PCR; TCRdb stores in-frame clones only, minus some. Among fewer than 120,000 clones listed, around 79% were seen once. The material sequenced was PBMCs. The source of these receptors is a woman aged 25 to 39 in good health and CMV-seronegative. CDR3s leave out the opening cysteine and the closing phenylalanine or tryptophan. Fields, in order: J gene, V gene, CDR3 protein.

TRBJ2-1 | TRBV18 | ASSPDNLYNEQF
TRBJ2-7 | TRBV5-1 | ASSLDRSYEQY
TRBJ1-2 | TRBV6-1 | ASSEETGSYDGYT
TRBJ1-2 | TRBV7-2 | ASRMLVGMSLRDGYT
TRBJ1-2 | TRBV7-9 | SSSLTIHGYT
TRBJ1-5 | TRBV28 | ASRPGQPNQPQH
TRBJ1-2 | TRBV29-1 | SVGDRAPNYGYT
TRBJ1-2 | TRBV2 | ASMGLRDTIYGYT
TRBJ2-3 | TRBV7-2 | ASSLGEGSTDTQY
TRBJ2-7 | TRBV7-9 | ASSWPDRGEQY